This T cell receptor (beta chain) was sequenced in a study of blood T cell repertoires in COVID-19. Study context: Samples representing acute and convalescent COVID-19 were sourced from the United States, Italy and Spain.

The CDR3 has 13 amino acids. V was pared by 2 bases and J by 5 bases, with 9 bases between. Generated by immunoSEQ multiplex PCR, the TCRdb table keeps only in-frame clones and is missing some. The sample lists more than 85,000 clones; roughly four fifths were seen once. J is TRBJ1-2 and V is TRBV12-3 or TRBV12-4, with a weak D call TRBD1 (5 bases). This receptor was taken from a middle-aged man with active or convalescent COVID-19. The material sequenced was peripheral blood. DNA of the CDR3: TGTGCCAGCAGTTTACTCCGGGGGTATGGCTACACCTTC. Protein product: CASSLLRGYGYTF.